The text below deals with one TCR beta chain. Its target is unknown. The data belong to a study of T cells after yellow fever vaccination. Overall study results and limits: The presence of abundant clonotypes contaminating from the bulk population was possible in FACS-sorted repertoires. Clonotypes appearing in both CD4 and CD8 compartments existed, and their share was small.

It was through 5'RACE template switching that TCR cDNA was made, with a universal primer site and UMIs added. MiXCR, applied by TCRdb to the 5' RACE reads, yields one record per CDR3 protein. The table has approximately 330,000 distinct CDR3 sequences, 9.5% to 15% seen once. Germline CDR1 and CDR2: SGHKS and YYEKEE (reference sequence). The CDR3 runs 12 residues. Trimming shortened V by 3 bases and J by 7 bases, and 10 bases separated the two germline ends. This receptor was identified in a man aged 18 to 29 who received the YFV17D yellow fever vaccine. The genes are TRBV5-5 and TRBJ1-1; no clear D. Sequenced material: CD4+ T cells sorted from PBMCs, taken 15 days after the yellow fever booster vaccination. The CDR3 reads CASSWGLLEAFF. The CDR3 DNA sequence: TGTGCCAGCAGCTGGGGTCTCCTTGAAGCTTTCTTT.